These 17 T cell receptor beta chains were all obtained from the same sample, sequenced in a study of cytomegalovirus exposure and HLA in healthy donors. Assay used: immunoSEQ multiplex PCR; TCRdb lists only in-frame clones, some missing. The profile shows just under 150,000 clones, roughly 90% of them singletons. Material for sequencing was PBMCs. Source of these receptors: a man aged 18-30 years in good health and CMV-seropositive.

The rearrangement links TRBV28 to TRBJ1-1; 7 bases map to TRBD1. Germline V CDR1 and CDR2: MDHEN, SYDVKM. The CDR3 spans 14 residues. J was trimmed by 5 bases and V by 5 bases; bases with no gene match: 8. As DNA, the CDR3 is TGTGCCAGCAGTCCACAGGGGAGGCGAACTGAAGCTTTCTTT. Residues: CASSPQGRRTEAFF. Together with reference TRBV28 and TRBJ1-1, the CDR3 gives the full variable domain: DVKVTQSSRYLVKRTGEKVFLECVQDMDHENMFWYRQDPGLGLRLIYFSYDVKMKEKGDIPEGYSVSREKKERFSLILESASTNQTSMYLCASSPQGRRTEAFFGQGTRLTVV.

This chain links TRBV7-2 with TRBJ1-1, with TRBD1 matching 8 bases. The CDR3 consists of 14 residues. The germline V gene encodes CDR1 SGHTA and CDR2 FQGNSA. Trimming took 2 bases from V and 6 from J; bases not matched to a gene: 5. The CDR3 loop reads CASSLTPGQAEAFF. The CDR3 DNA is TGTGCCAGCAGCTTAACCCCGGGACAGGCTGAAGCTTTCTTT. Combining the CDR3 with reference TRBV7-2 and TRBJ1-1 gives the whole variable domain GAGVSQSPSNKVTEKGKDVELRCDPISGHTALYWYRQSLGQGLEFLIYFQGNSAPDKSGLPSDRFSAERTGGSVSTLTIQRTQQEDSAVYLCASSLTPGQAEAFFGQGTRLTVV.

The CDR3 DNA reads TGTGCCATCAGTGGACTAGCGGGAGGGCAAAAGAACACAGATACGCAGTATTTT. Protein: CAISGLAGGQKNTDTQYF. The rearrangement joins TRBV10-3 to TRBJ2-3; 14 bases are a match to TRBD2. There are 18 residues in the CDR3. V lost 4 bases, J lost 2 bases, and 8 bases stayed unmatched. The germline V gene encodes CDR1 ENHRY and CDR2 SYGVKD.

The chain links TRBV7-8 to TRBJ2-7; maybe TRBD1 (6 bases). The CDR3 is 15 residues long. Germline lookup yields CDR1 SGHVS and CDR2 FQNEAQ. V lost 5 bases, J lost 2 bases, and 16 bases lay in between. The CDR3 loop reads CASSPSWGLAYEQYF. CDR3 in DNA: TGTGCCAGCAGCCCTAGCTGGGGGCTAGCCTACGAGCAGTACTTC.

The chain combines TRBV7-6 with TRBJ1-4, with D tentatively TRBD1 (5 bases). The CDR3 consists of 14 residues. V dropped 2 bases and J dropped 8 bases, with 12 bases sitting between them. Germline CDR1 and CDR2: SGHVS and FNYEAQ. CDR3 DNA: TGTGCCAGCAGCTTATTGGACAACGCAGAAAAACTGTTTTTT. Its translation is CASSLLDNAEKLFF.

V and J are TRBV15 and TRBJ1-1; 7 bases are shared with TRBD1. The germline CDR1 and CDR2 sequences are LNHNV and YYDKDF (reference sequence). V shed 2 bases and J 13 bases; nucleotides not matched to a gene: 10. The length of the CDR3 is 13 residues. CDR3 in DNA: TGTGCCACCAGCAGATCCAGACAGGGAAAGGATTTCTTT. Protein sequence: CATSRSRQGKDFF.

This chain links TRBV4-1 with TRBJ2-1; the match to TRBD2 covers 9 bases. Losses at the gene ends were 4 bases for V and 7 bases for J; bases not matched to a gene: 14. CDR3 length: 17 residues. Germline CDR1 is MGHRA and CDR2 is YSYEKL. CDR3 nucleotide sequence: TGCGCCAGCAGCCCGCTTGTTCCGGGACTAGCCAAGAATGAGCAGTTCTTC. Its protein is CASSPLVPGLAKNEQFF.

V gene TRBV2 combines with J gene TRBJ2-3; TRBD2 aligns across 9 bases. The V and J ends lost 8 bases and 4 bases, in that order; junction bases with no gene match: 10. CDR1 is SNHLY and CDR2 is FYNNEI in the germline V gene. The CDR3 loop spans 15 amino acids. The CDR3 coding sequence is TGTGCCAGCCAGTGGCTAGCGGGAAGCGCAGATACGCAGTATTTT. Translation gives CASQWLAGSADTQYF.

The genes are TRBV11-2 and TRBJ2-2; possibly TRBD1 for D (5 bases). The CDR3 extends over 16 amino acids. The germline V gene encodes CDR1 SGHAT and CDR2 FQNNGV. V lost 3 bases and J lost 6, with 17 bases in between. In nucleotides, the CDR3 is TGTGCCAGCAGCTTTTTTACAGGCCGGCGAGCCGGGGAGCTGTTTTTT. Translation: CASSFFTGRRAGELFF.

CDR3 DNA sequence: TGTGCCAGCAGTCCGGGACTTCACTCCTACGAGCAGTACTTC. Protein product: CASSPGLHSYEQYF. J is TRBJ2-7 and V is TRBV2; D might be TRBD2 (6 bases). The ends were cut back, 5 bases at V and 0 bases at J, with 11 bases in the middle. The germline V gene has CDR1 SNHLY and CDR2 FYNNEI. There are 14 residues in the CDR3.

The V call is TRBV27, the J call TRBJ1-2; D gene ambiguous. Germline CDR1 MNHEY, CDR2 SMNVEV (reference sequence). Trimming left V 4 bases short and J 7 bases short, with 13 bases between. This CDR3 region has 13 residues. The CDR3, as DNA: TGTGCCAGCAGTTCGACCCCAGCGGGTGGCTACACCTTC. As protein: CASSSTPAGGYTF.

The chain uses TRBV30 and TRBJ1-1; 7 bases are shared with TRBD1. This CDR3 spans 13 amino acids. V was clipped by 2 bases and J by 3 bases; unmatched bases: 3. In germline, CDR1 is GTSNPN, CDR2 SVGIG (reference sequence). CDR3 in amino acids: CAWSPTGYTEAFF. DNA for the CDR3: TGTGCCTGGAGTCCGACAGGGTACACTGAAGCTTTCTTT.

The V gene is TRBV27, the J gene TRBJ2-3, with 12 bases matching TRBD2. Germline assignment: CDR1 MNHEY and CDR2 SMNVEV (reference sequence). CDR3 size: 18 residues. V was clipped by 3 bases and J by 3 bases; unmatched bases: 10. The CDR3 DNA sequence: TGTGCCAGCAGTTTCAGGACTAGCGGGATTCGGGGGACAGATACGCAGTATTTT. Translation gives CASSFRTSGIRGTDTQYF.

The rearrangement uses TRBV7-9 and TRBJ2-5, with a possible D match to TRBD1 (5 bases). The CDR3 has 12 residues. Germline V gene data show CDR1 as SEHNR and CDR2 as FQNEAQ (reference sequence). V lost 10 bases to trimming and J lost 5 bases, with 14 bases between them. The CDR3 loop reads CAKGRGDETQYF. The CDR3 region has the DNA TGTGCCAAGGGGCGCGGTGATGAGACCCAGTACTTC.

V usage is TRBV14 and J usage is TRBJ2-1, with 9 nucleotides matching TRBD2. Germline V gives CDR1 SGHDN, CDR2 FVKESK. V was pared by 1 base and J by 14 bases, with 6 bases of the junction left unmatched. The CDR3 runs to 13 residues. CDR3 residues: CASSQAVAGDEFF. DNA of the CDR3: TGTGCCAGCAGCCAAGCTGTAGCGGGAGATGAGTTCTTC.

The V gene is TRBV6-1, the J gene TRBJ1-1; no reliable D call. Looked up from germline, CDR1 is MNHNS and CDR2 is SASEGT. The CDR3 runs 15 residues. Trimming cost V 2 bases and J 3 bases, with 13 bases left between them. CDR3 sequence: CASSETQDVYTEAFF. CDR3 nucleotides: TGTGCCAGCAGTGAAACCCAGGATGTATACACTGAAGCTTTCTTT.

The CDR3 DNA follows: TGTGCCAGCAGCTTGGCCCCCGCAGGGACTGGAAACACCATATATTTT. This encodes CASSLAPAGTGNTIYF. V and J are TRBV5-4 and TRBJ1-3; a weak D match, TRBD1 (5 bases). CDR1 and CDR2 (germline): SGHNT, YYREEE (reference sequence). Trimming stripped 0 bases from V and 2 bases from J, with 12 bases between. CDR3 length equals 16 residues.